This T cell receptor (beta chain) appears in the sequencing data of a study of graft-versus-host responses after intestinal transplantation (dated by TCRdb to 2020 to 2023). Describing the broader study: Multivisceral, liver-intestinal, or isolated intestinal transplants were received by the recipients. Every recipient was given anti-thymocyte globulin induction, followed by about three years of maintenance tacrolimus and steroids. After intestinal transplantation, graft-versus-host and host-versus-graft alloreactive T cell clones were followed in the graft, circulation and bone marrow using bulk TCR-beta CDR3 sequencing. Alloreactive clones were identified by sequencing pre-transplant mixed lymphocyte reaction products and comparing these products with unstimulated pre-transplant donor and recipient T cells. Of the 20 to 30 intestinal transplant recipients enrolled in the cohort, one of whom was a retransplant, 3 patients without pretransplant specimens were excluded. A peak of at least 4% donor T cells among recipient peripheral blood mononuclear cells was the definition used for donor T cell macrochimerism. Rather than going through the commercial service, samples from a few later patients were sequenced in-house on an Illumina MiSeq and processed with MiXCR.

The table lists this clone with a count of one. Its antigen specificity is not known. Base quality data are lacking; no much larger clone is found one base away. This specimen's time point label, per the study, means: cells obtained before transplantation from donor or recipient. CD3+CD4+ and CD3+CD8+ populations were FACS-sorted from unstimulated pre-transplant donor and recipient cells taken from spleen or lymph nodes. Results the study describes overall, beyond this receptor: GvH clones were detected in recipient bone marrow, and some of these GvH clones were observed earlier in ileal mucosa or blood, consistent with an intestinal mucosal origin. Early after transplant, declines in HvG clones were associated with peak levels of circulating GvH clones. The relatively low number and heterogeneity of intestinal transplant patients limited the conclusions. High GvH to HvG T cell clonal ratios were observed in the allografts of patients with donor T cell macrochimerism.

The germline V gene provides CDR1 LGHNA and CDR2 YSLEER. The CDR3 has 13 amino acids, counting the end cysteine and phenylalanine. Here the CDR3 DNA is all that survives: 39 bases in frame from base 1. V lost 1 base and J lost 10 bases; the stretch between them is 13 bases long. The library relied on the immunoSEQ multiplex PCR assay. In most patients, genomic DNA was isolated using the Qiagen DNeasy Blood and Tissue Kit and sent frozen to Adaptive Biotechnologies for TCR sequencing. High-throughput TCR-beta CDR3 sequencing of genomic DNA from most patients was performed by Adaptive Biotechnologies. In the authors' own workflow: TCR sequencing data for more than 15 patients were retrieved from Adaptive's ImmunoSEQ software; a few other patients were processed with MiXCR and VDJtools. To correct CD4 versus CD8 sorting errors, any sequence found in both subsets at a frequency ratio below 5:1 was removed. Because the origin of CDR3 nucleotide sequences shared between donor and recipient could not be assigned, those sequences were removed. To count as alloreactive, a clone needed at least 2-fold expansion over unstimulated cells and a minimum CFSE-low frequency of 0.002% (template counts) or 0.001% (read counts). Mappable clones were those detected in sequenced pre-transplant spleen, lymph node, or MLR CFSE-low populations of the donor or recipient. Cumulative frequency of alloreactive clones was calculated as a percentage of all sequences weighted by copy number. Held by TCRdb, this immuneACCESS table contains in-frame sequences only and omits some clones. Under half of the omission traces to an unresolved V gene where checked; the cause of the rest is unknown. D and trimming come from the DNA, and the V and J calls and clone size come from that table. The sample table lists some 90,000 clones, approximately 92% of them with a count of one. The ten largest clones represent around 0.49% of the sample.

The sample in question was unstimulated CD8+ T cells sorted from spleen or lymph node cells, obtained before intestinal transplant. The chain is made from TRBV4-3 and TRBJ1-2; matching of 5 bases hints at TRBD1 as the D gene. This clonotype originated in a human donor who received an intestinal transplant. The nucleotide sequence reads TGCGCCAGCAGCCAAGTATCGGGGGACGACTACACCTTC. The translation is CASSQVSGDDYTF.